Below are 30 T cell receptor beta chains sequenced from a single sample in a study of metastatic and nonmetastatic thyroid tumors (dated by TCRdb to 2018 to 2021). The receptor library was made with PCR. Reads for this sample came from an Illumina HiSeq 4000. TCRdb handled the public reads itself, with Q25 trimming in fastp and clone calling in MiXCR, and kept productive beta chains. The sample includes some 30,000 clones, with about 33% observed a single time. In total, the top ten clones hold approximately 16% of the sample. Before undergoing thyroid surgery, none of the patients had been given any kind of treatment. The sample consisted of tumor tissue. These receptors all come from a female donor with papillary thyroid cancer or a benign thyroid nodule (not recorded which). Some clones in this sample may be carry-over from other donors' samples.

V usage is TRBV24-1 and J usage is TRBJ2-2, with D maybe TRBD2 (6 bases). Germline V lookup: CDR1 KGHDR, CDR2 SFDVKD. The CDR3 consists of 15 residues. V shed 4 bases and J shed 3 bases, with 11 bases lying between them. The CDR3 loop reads CATSDWRRDTGELFF. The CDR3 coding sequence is TGTGCCACCAGTGACTGGCGGAGGGACACCGGGGAGCTGTTTTTT.

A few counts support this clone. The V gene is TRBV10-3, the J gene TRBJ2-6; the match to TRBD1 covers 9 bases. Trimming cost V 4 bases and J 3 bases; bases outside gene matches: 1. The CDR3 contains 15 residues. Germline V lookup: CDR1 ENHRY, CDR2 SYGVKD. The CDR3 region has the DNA TGTGCCATCAGTGGGGACAGGGTTGGGGCCAACGTCCTGACTTTC. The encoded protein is CAISGDRVGANVLTF.

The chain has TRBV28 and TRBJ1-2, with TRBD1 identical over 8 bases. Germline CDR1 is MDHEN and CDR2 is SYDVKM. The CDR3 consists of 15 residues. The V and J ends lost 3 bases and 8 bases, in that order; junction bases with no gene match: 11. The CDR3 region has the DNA TGTGCCAGCAGTTTTACCGACAGGGGCCCGGGGGGCTACACCTTC. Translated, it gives CASSFTDRGPGGYTF.

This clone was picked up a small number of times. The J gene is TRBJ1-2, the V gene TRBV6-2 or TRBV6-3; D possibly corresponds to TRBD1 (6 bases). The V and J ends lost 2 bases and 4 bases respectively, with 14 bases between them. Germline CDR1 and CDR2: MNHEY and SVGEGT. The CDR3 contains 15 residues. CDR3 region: CASSYGTGNTYGYTF. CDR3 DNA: TGTGCCAGCAGTTACGGAACAGGGAATACCTATGGCTACACCTTC.

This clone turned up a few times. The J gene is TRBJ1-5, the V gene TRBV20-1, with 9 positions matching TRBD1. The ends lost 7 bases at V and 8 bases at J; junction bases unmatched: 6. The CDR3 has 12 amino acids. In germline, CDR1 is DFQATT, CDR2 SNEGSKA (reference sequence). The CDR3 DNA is TGCAGTGGTACAGGGGGCTCTAAGCCCCAGCATTTT. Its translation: CSGTGGSKPQHF.

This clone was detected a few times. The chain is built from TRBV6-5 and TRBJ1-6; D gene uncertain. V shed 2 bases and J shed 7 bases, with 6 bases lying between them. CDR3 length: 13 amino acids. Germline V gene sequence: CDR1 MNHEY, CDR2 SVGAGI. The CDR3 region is CASSYPGNSPLHF. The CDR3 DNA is TGTGCCAGCAGTTACCCCGGGAATTCACCCCTCCACTTT.

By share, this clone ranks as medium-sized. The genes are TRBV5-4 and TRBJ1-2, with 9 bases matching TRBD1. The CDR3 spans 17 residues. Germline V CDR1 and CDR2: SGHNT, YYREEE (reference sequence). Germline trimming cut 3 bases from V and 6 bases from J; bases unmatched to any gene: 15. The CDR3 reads CASSSDLPGQGANGYTF. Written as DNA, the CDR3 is TGTGCCAGCAGCTCCGACCTCCCGGGACAGGGCGCCAATGGCTACACCTTC.

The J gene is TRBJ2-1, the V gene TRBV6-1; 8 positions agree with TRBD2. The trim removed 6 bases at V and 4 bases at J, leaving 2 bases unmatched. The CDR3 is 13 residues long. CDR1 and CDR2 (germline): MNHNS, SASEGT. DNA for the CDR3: TGTGCCAGCAGCCTAGCGGGTTACAATGAGCAGTTCTTC. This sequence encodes CASSLAGYNEQFF.

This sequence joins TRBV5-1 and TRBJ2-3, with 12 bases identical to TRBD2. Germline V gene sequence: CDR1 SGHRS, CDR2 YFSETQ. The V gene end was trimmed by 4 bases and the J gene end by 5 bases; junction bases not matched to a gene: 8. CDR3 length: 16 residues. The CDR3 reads CASSLRTSGEGDTQYF. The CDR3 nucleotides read TGCGCCAGCAGCCTCAGGACTAGCGGGGAGGGAGATACGCAGTATTTT.

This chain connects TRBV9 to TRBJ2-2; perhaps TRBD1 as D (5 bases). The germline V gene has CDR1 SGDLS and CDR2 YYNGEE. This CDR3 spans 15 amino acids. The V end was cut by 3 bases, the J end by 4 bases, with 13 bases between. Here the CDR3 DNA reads TGTGCCAGCAGCGGACAGCCGTCGGTCACCGGGGAGCTGTTTTTT. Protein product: CASSGQPSVTGELFF.

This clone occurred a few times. In DNA, the CDR3 is TGTGCCAGCACGGGACAGCAAGATCAGCCCCAGCATTTT. As protein: CASTGQQDQPQHF. This chain links TRBV12-3 or TRBV12-4 with TRBJ1-5; 7 nucleotides match TRBD1. The CDR3 covers 13 residues. J was trimmed by 5 bases and V by 7 bases; bases with no gene match: 5.

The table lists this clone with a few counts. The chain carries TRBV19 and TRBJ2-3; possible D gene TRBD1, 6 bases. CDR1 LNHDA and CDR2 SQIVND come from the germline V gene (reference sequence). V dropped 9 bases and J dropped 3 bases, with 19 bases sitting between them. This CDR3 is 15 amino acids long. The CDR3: CASTTGQFVTDTQYF. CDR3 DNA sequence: TGTGCCAGCACGACAGGACAGTTTGTTACAGATACGCAGTATTTT.

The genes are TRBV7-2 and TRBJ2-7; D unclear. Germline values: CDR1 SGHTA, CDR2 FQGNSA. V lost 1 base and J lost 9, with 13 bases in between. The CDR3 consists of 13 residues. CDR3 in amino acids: CASSLGQQWGQYF. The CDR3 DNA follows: TGTGCCAGCAGCTTAGGGCAACAATGGGGGCAGTACTTC.

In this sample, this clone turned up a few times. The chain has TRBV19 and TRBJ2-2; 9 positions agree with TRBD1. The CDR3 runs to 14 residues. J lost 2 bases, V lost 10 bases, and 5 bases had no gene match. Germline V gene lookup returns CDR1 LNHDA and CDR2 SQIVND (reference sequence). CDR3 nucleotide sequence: TGTGCCACATCGGACAGGGGCAACACCGGGGAGCTGTTTTTT. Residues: CATSDRGNTGELFF.

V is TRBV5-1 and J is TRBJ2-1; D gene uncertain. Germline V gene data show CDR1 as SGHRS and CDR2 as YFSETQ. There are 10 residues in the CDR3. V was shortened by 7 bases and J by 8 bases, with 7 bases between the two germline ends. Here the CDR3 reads CASGEYEQFF. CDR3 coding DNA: TGCGCCAGCGGCGAATATGAGCAGTTCTTC.

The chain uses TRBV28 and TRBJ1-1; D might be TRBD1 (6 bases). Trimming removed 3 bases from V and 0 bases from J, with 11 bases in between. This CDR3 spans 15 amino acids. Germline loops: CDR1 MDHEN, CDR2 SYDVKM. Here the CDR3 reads CASSLYRAMNTEAFF. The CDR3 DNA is TGTGCCAGCAGTTTGTACAGGGCAATGAACACTGAAGCTTTCTTT.

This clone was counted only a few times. CDR3 coding DNA: TGTGCCAGCAGTTCCCTAGCGGGAGCTATAGATACGCAGTATTTT. Translating it yields CASSSLAGAIDTQYF. V and J are TRBV6-6 and TRBJ2-3, with TRBD2 matching over 10 bases. The germline CDR1 and CDR2 sequences are MNHNY and SVGAGI (reference sequence). With V trimmed by 4 bases and J by 5 bases, 6 bases remained unmatched. The length of the CDR3 is 15 residues.

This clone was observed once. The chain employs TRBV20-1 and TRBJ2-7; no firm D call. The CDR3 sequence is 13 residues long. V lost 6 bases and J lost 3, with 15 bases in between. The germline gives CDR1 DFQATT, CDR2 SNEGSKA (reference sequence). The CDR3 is CSAKDGKIYEQYF. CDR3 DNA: TGCAGTGCAAAAGACGGCAAAATCTACGAGCAGTACTTC.

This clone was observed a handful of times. The CDR3 here is CAWSVYGGYGYTF. CDR3 nucleotide sequence: TGTGCCTGGAGTGTATACGGGGGCTATGGCTACACCTTC. This chain uses TRBV30 with TRBJ1-2; D might be TRBD1 (5 bases). The CDR3 has 13 amino acids. Trimming removed 0 bases at V and 4 bases at J, with 9 bases between. CDR1 and CDR2 from the germline V gene are GTSNPN and SVGIG (reference sequence). The whole variable domain, remainder taken from reference TRBV30 and TRBJ1-2, is SQTIHQWPATLVQPVGSPLSLECTVEGTSNPNLYWYRQAAGRGLQLLFYSVGIGQISSEVPQNLSASRPQDRQFILSSKKLLLSDSGFYLCAWSVYGGYGYTFGSGTRLTVV.

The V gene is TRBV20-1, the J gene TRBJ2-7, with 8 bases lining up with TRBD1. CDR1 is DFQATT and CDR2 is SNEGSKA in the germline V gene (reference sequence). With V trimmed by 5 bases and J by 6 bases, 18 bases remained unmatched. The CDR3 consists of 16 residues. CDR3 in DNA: TGCAGTGCTCCAAATCGTCAGGGGGCATTGGTAAGCGAGCAGTACTTC. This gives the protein CSAPNRQGALVSEQYF.

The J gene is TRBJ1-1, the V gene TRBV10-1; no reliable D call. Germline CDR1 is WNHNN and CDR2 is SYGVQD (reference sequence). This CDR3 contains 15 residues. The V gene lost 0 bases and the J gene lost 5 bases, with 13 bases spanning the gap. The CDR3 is CASSESAEPKTEAFF. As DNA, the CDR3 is TGCGCCAGCAGTGAGTCGGCGGAGCCGAAGACTGAAGCTTTCTTT.

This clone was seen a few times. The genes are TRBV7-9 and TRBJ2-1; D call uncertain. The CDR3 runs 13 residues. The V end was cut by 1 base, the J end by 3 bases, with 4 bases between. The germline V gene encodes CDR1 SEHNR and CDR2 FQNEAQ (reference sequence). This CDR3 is CASSLGHYNEQFF. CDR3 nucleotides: TGTGCCAGCAGCTTAGGTCACTACAATGAGCAGTTCTTC.

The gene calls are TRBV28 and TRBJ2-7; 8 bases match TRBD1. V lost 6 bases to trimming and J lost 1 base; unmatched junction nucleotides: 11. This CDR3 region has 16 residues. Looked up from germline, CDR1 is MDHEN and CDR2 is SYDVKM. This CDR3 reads CASRLTGQVGSYEQYF. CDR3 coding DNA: TGTGCCAGCAGACTCACGGGACAGGTTGGATCCTACGAGCAGTACTTC.

The CDR3 nucleotides read TGTGCCAGTAGTGGACGACTAGCGGGAGGCTACAATGAGCAGTTCTTC. Residues: CASSGRLAGGYNEQFF. The chain is built from TRBV19 and TRBJ2-1; 13 nucleotides match TRBD2. Germline assignment: CDR1 LNHDA and CDR2 SQIVND (reference sequence). The V and J ends lost 5 bases and 3 bases, in that order; junction bases with no gene match: 4. The CDR3 sequence is 16 residues long.

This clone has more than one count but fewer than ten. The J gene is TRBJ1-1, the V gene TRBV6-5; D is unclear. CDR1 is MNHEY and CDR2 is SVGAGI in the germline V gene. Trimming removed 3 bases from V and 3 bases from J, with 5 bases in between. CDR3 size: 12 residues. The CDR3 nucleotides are TGTGCCAGCAGTTATGGGGACACTGAAGCTTTCTTT. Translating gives CASSYGDTEAFF.

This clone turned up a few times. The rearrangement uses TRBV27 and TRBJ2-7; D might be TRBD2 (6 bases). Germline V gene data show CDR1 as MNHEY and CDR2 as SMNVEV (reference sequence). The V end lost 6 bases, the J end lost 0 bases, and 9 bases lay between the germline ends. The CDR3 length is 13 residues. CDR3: CASSRRASYEQYF. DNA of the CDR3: TGTGCCAGCAGCAGGAGGGCCTCCTACGAGCAGTACTTC.

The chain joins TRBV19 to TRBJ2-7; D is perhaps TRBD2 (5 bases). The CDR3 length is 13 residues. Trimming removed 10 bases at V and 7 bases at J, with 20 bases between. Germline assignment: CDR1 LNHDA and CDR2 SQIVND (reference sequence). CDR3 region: CATTSWRTGEQYF. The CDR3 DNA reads TGTGCCACCACCTCCTGGAGAACGGGAGAGCAGTACTTC.

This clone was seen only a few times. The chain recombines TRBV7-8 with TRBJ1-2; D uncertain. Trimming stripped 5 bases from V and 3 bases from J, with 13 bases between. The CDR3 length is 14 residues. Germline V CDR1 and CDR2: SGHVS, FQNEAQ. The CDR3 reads CASSPRNGHYGYTF. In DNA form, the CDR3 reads TGTGCCAGCAGCCCGCGGAACGGTCACTATGGCTACACCTTC.

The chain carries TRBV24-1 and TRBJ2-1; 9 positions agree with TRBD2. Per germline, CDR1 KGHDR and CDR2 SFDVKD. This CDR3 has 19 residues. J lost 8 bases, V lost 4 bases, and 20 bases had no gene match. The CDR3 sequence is CATSDPTSGGSVDWYEQFF. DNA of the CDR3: TGTGCCACCAGTGACCCGACTAGCGGAGGTTCGGTAGACTGGTATGAGCAGTTCTTC.

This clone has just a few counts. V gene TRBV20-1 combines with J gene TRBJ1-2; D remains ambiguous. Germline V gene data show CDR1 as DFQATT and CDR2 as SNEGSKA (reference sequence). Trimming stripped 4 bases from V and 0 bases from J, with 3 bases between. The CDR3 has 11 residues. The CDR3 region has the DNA TGCAGTGCTACTACTAACTATGGCTACACCTTC. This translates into CSATTNYGYTF.